The T cell receptor (beta chain) under discussion was sequenced for a study of control samples from healthy donors and cancer patients. Method: immunoSEQ multiplex PCR; TCRdb's copy keeps in-frame clones and lacks some. The sample lists about 89,000 clones, over 75% occurring once. This CDR3 comprises 15 residues. Germline loops: CDR1 SGHVS, CDR2 FNYEAQ. V dropped 0 bases and J dropped 5 bases, with 10 bases sitting between them. The sequence was obtained from a woman in her thirties or forties in good health. Sample: blood. The chain carries TRBV7-6 and TRBJ2-2; D gene ambiguous. In DNA form, the CDR3 reads TGTGCCAGCAGCTTAGCGTGGTTTCGGACCGGGGAGCTGTTTTTT. It yields the protein CASSLAWFRTGELFF.